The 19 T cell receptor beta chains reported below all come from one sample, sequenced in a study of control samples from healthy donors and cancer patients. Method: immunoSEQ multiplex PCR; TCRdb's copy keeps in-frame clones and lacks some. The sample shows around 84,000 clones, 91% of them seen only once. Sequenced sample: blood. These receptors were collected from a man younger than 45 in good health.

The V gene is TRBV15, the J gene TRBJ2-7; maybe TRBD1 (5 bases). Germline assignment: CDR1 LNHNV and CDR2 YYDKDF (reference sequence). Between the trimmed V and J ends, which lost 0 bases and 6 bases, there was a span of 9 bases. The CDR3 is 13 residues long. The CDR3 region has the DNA TGTGCCACCAGCAGAGAAGGCAGGGCCGAGCAGTACTTC. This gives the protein CATSREGRAEQYF.

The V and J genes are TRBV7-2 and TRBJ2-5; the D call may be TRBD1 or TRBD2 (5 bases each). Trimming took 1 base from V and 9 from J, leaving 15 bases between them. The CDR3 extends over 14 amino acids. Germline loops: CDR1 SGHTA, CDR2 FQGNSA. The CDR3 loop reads CASSLGTSGSPQYF. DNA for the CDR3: TGTGCCAGCAGCTTAGGGACCTCAGGGAGCCCCCAGTACTTC.

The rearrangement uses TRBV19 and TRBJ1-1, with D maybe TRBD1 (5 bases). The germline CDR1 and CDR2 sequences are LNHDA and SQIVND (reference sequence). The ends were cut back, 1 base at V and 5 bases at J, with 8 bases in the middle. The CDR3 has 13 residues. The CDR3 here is CASSIGGETEAFF. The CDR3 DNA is TGTGCCAGTAGTATAGGGGGGGAAACTGAAGCTTTCTTT.

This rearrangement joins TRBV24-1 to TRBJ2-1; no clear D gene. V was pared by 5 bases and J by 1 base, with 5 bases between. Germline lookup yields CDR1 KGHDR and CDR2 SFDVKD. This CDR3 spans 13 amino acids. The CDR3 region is CATSAKSYNEQFF. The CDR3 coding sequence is TGTGCCACCAGTGCGAAATCCTACAATGAGCAGTTCTTC.

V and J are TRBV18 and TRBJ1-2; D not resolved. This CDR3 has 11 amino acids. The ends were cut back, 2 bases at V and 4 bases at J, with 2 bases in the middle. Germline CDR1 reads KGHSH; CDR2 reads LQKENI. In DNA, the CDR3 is TGTGCCAGCTCACCAAGCTATGGCTACACCTTC. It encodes CASSPSYGYTF.

CDR3: CASSPPGHHTEAFF. The CDR3, as DNA: TGTGCCAGCAGCCCACCGGGACACCACACTGAAGCTTTCTTT. This sequence joins TRBV11-3 and TRBJ1-1, with a possible D match to TRBD1 (6 bases). CDR3 size: 14 residues. V was pared by 5 bases and J by 3 bases, with 13 bases between. Germline CDR1 is SGHNT and CDR2 is YENEEA. Full variable domain (missing parts from reference TRBV11-3 and TRBJ1-1): EAGVVQSPRYKIIEKKQPVAFWCNPISGHNTLYWYLQNLGQGPELLIRYENEEAVDDSQLPKDRFSAERLKGVDSTLKIQPAELGDSAVYLCASSPPGHHTEAFFGQGTRLTVV.

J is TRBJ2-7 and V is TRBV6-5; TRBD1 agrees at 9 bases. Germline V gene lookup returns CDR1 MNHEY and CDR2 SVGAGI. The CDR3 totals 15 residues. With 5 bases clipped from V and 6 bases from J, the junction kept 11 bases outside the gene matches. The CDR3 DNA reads TGTGCCAGCAGTCGGTCGGGACAGGGAGACCGCGAGCAGTACTTC. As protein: CASSRSGQGDREQYF.

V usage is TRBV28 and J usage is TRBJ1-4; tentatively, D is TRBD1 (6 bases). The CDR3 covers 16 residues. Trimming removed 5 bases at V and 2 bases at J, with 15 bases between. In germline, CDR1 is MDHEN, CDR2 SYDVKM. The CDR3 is CASSGLGAGTNEKLFF. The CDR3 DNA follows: TGTGCCAGCAGTGGGCTGGGGGCTGGGACTAATGAAAAACTGTTTTTT.

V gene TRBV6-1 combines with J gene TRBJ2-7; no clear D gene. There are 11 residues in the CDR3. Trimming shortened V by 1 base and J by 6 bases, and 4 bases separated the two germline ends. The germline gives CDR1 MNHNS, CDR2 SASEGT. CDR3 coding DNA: TGTGCCAGCAGTGAAGGCGGCGAGCAGTACTTC. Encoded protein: CASSEGGEQYF.

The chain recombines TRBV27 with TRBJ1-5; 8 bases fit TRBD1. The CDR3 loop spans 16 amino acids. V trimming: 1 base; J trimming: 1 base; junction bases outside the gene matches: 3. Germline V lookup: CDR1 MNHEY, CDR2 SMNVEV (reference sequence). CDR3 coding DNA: TGTGCCAGCAGTTTATTCGGACAGGGAAGCAATCAGCCCCAGCATTTT. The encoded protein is CASSLFGQGSNQPQHF.

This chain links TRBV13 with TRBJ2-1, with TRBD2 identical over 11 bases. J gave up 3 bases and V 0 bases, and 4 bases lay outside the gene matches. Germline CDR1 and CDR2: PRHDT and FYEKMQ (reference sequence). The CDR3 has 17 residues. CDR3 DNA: TGTGCCAGCAGCTTAGGAGTCGGGACTAGCGGCTACAATGAGCAGTTCTTC. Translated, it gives CASSLGVGTSGYNEQFF.

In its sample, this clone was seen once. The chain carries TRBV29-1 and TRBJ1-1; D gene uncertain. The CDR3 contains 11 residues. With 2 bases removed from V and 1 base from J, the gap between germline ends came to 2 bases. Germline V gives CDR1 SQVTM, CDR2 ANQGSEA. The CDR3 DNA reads TGCAGCGTTGAAAAGAACACTGAAGCTTTCTTT. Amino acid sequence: CSVEKNTEAFF.

DNA of the CDR3: TGTGCCAGCTCACCACAGGGAGCTGGCTACACCTTC. Protein product: CASSPQGAGYTF. V and J are TRBV18 and TRBJ1-2; D call uncertain. Germline V gene sequence: CDR1 KGHSH, CDR2 LQKENI. This CDR3 has 12 residues. Trimming stripped 1 base from V and 7 bases from J, with 7 bases between.

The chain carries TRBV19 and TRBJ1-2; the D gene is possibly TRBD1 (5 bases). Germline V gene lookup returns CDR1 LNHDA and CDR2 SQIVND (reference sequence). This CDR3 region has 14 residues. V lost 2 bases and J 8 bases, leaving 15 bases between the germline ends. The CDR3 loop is CASSIRDGGLGYTF. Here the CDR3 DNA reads TGTGCCAGTAGTATAAGGGACGGGGGATTGGGCTACACCTTC. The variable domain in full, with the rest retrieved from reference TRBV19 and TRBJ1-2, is DGGITQSPKYLFRKEGQNVTLSCEQNLNHDAMYWYRQDPGQGLRLIYYSQIVNDFQKGDIAEGYSVSREKKESFPLTVTSAQKNPTAFYLCASSIRDGGLGYTFGSGTRLTVV.

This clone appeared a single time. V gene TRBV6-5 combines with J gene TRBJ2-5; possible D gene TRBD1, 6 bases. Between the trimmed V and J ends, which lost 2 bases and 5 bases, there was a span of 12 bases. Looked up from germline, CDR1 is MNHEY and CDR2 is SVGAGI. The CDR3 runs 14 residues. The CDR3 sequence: CASSYGGLGETQYF. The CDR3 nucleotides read TGTGCCAGCAGTTACGGGGGCTTGGGGGAGACCCAGTACTTC.

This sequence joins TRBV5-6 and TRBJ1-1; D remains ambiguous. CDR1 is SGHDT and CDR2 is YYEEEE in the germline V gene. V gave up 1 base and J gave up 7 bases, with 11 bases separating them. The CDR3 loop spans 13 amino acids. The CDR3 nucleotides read TGTGCCAGCAGCTTGCCTTCAGCGATTGAAGCTTTCTTT. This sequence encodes CASSLPSAIEAFF.

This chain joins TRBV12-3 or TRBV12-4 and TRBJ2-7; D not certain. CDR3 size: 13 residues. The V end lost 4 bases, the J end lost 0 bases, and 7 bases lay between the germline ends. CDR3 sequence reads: CASSSAYSYEQYF. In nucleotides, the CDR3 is TGTGCCAGCAGTTCAGCTTACTCCTACGAGCAGTACTTC.

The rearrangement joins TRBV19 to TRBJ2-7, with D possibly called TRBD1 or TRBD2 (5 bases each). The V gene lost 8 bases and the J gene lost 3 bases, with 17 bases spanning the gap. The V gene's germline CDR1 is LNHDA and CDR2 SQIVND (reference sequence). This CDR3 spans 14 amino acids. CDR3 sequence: CASPSSVGDYEQYF. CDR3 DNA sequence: TGTGCCAGTCCAAGTAGTGTGGGGGACTACGAGCAGTACTTC.

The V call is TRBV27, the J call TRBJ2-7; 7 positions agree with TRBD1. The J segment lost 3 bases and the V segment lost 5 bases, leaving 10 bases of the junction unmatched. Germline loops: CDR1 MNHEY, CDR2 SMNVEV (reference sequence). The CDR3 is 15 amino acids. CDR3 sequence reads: CASSLRGTDYYEQYF. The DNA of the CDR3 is TGTGCCAGCAGTCTTAGAGGGACAGACTACTACGAGCAGTACTTC.